The clone carrying this T cell receptor (beta chain) has at least ten counts. Its antigen is currently unknown. This CDR3 has 10 amino acids. The germline V gene encodes CDR1 SNHLY and CDR2 FYNNEI. Trimming removed 8 bases from V and 4 bases from J, with 5 bases in between. Fresh peripheral blood (approximately 10 ml) yielded the PBMCs. Amplified material comprised TCR beta CDR3 regions derived from RNA transcripts. HTBI primers served in a first-round RT-PCR, which a second-round multiplex PCR followed. TCRdb re-analysed the multiplex PCR reads in MiXCR, keeping a single row per CDR3 protein. The table has a few hundred thousand distinct CDR3 sequences, over 15% seen once. This entry comes from a study of Graves' ophthalmopathy and Graves' hyperthyroidism. Study-level results: Blood also harbored most expanded thyroid clonotypes above 0.001 frequency.

Material: peripheral blood. V gene TRBV2 combines with J gene TRBJ1-1; D ambiguous. This clonotype was obtained from a woman between 18 and 30 years old with stable Graves' hyperthyroidism. CDR3 residues: CASVVTEAFF. The CDR3 bases are TGTGCCAGCGTCGTCACTGAAGCTTTCTTT.